This note documents a single TCR beta chain sequence. No antigen is known for it. The record originates from a study of T-cell reconstitution after alpha-beta-depleted transplantation in children. Study results and caveats: Several hundred expanded graft clones reportedly supplied alpha-beta T cells about two months after transplant. For some patients, TCRbeta diversity was high at day 60 because of recipient T cells and thymic progenitors that survived. It was newly produced T cells that mostly accounted for T-cell counts and diversity one year after transplant.

The CDR3 is 17 amino acids. From germline, CDR1 is SGHRS and CDR2 YFSETQ. V was trimmed by 4 bases and J by 5 bases, leaving 22 bases between them. During its preparation, the TCRbeta library received unique molecular identifiers. TCRdb re-called the PCR reads with MiXCR, one entry per CDR3 protein. The data show roughly 350,000 distinct CDR3 sequences, with under 20% seen just once and around 38% held by the top ten. The TCR originated in a male patient aged 2 to 10 who had a stem cell transplant for acute lymphoblastic leukemia, so the T cells may come from the graft donor. The chain has TRBV5-1 and TRBJ2-1, with a possible D match to TRBD2 (5 bases). Sequencing was performed on PBMCs, mostly from graft donor cells, taken 360 days after TCRalphabeta/CD19-depleted stem cell transplant. DNA of the CDR3: TGCGCCAGCAGCCCCTTGGTAGGCGGGCGCGGAGACAATGAGCAGTTCTTC. Its protein is CASSPLVGGRGDNEQFF.